Reported below is one T cell receptor beta chain. Its antigen is not identified. The CDR3 sequence is 12 residues long. Trimming cost V 4 bases and J 3 bases, with 5 bases left between them. This specimen comes from a study of shared clonotypes between healthy human individuals. Study-level background: Researchers assigned three CD4 naive, three CD4 memory, two CD8 naive and one CD8 memory plate to each donor. The study, taken as a whole, reports: The sole specimen, blood, was sampled, and tissue repertoires likely differ. Unshared clonotypes carried lower generation probabilities than those common to all four donors. Among donors, the sharing of clonotypes was expected to be influenced by sequencing depth.

TCRdb's copy holds only in-frame clones and misses some; the assay was immunoSEQ multiplex PCR. This sample carries about 1 million clones, approximately 80% of them seen once, and the ten largest clones take approximately 0.52%. Specimen: memory CD4+ T cells from PBMCs. Subset specified: CD45RA-negative fraction. The chain links TRBV6-7 to TRBJ2-3; D call uncertain. TRBV6-7 is identified as an open reading frame with a role that is uncertain. The sequence came from a man younger than 35 in good health. Some clones in this sample may be carry-over from other donors' samples. The CDR3 bases are TGTGCCAGCAGTTCCTGGACAGATACGCAGTATTTT. This codes for CASSSWTDTQYF.